The count of the clone carrying this T cell receptor beta chain is one. These data are taken from a study of T cell responses to AZD1222 COVID-19 vaccine. Trimming stripped 7 bases from V and 1 base from J, with 3 bases between. This CDR3 has 11 residues. Assay: immunoSEQ multiplex PCR; the TCRdb copy retains only in-frame clones and omits some. Here the sample spans around 180,000 clones, roughly 92% being singletons. Specimen: peripheral blood, collected on day 0 of AZD1222 vaccination. V usage is TRBV12-3 or TRBV12-4 and J usage is TRBJ2-3, with no clear D. This sequence originates from an adult in good health. The CDR3 is CASTGTDTQYF. The DNA of the CDR3 is TGTGCCAGCACCGGCACAGATACGCAGTATTTT.